Each of the 26 T cell receptor beta chains below was sequenced from the same sample in a study of blood T cell repertoires in COVID-19. The table came from immunoSEQ multiplex PCR; TCRdb's copy has only in-frame clones and leaves some out. The sample lists over 70,000 clones, roughly 84% occurring once. The sample taken for sequencing was peripheral blood. The receptor set was obtained from a human donor in a cohort sampled during active COVID-19.

This clone qualifies as medium-sized. The chain combines TRBV4-2 with TRBJ1-6, with a weak D call TRBD1 (5 bases). Trimming shortened V by 2 bases and J by 5 bases, and 13 bases separated the two germline ends. The germline gives CDR1 LGHNA, CDR2 YNFKEQ. This CDR3 has 16 residues. CDR3 protein: CASSQNGGRDNSPLHF. CDR3 DNA sequence: TGTGCCAGCAGCCAAAACGGGGGGAGGGATAATTCACCCCTCCACTTT.

The V gene is TRBV18, the J gene TRBJ1-2; TRBD1 matches at 7 bases. J lost 2 bases, V lost 3 bases, and 9 bases had no gene match. Germline lookup yields CDR1 KGHSH and CDR2 LQKENI. This CDR3 spans 16 amino acids. CDR3 sequence: CASSPSGQSINYGYTF. The CDR3 DNA follows: TGTGCCAGCTCACCGTCGGGACAGAGCATCAACTATGGCTACACCTTC.

This chain links TRBV5-1 with TRBJ2-3, with TRBD1 identical over 8 bases. The CDR3 is made up of 15 amino acids. With 0 bases clipped from V and 6 bases from J, the junction kept 6 bases outside the gene matches. The germline V gene has CDR1 SGHRS and CDR2 YFSETQ. The CDR3 DNA reads as TGCGCCAGCAGCTTGGGGGACAGGCGTGGGGATACGCAGTATTTT. Translation: CASSLGDRRGDTQYF.

The V and J genes are TRBV7-8 and TRBJ2-2, with D tentatively TRBD1 (6 bases). Trimming left V 1 base short and J 5 bases short, with 17 bases between. Germline lookup yields CDR1 SGHVS and CDR2 FQNEAQ. The CDR3 has 17 amino acids. CDR3 in DNA: TGTGCCAGCAGCTTAGTCGGGCTAGGGGGTGTTACCGGGGAGCTGTTTTTT. Its translation: CASSLVGLGGVTGELFF.

A few counts support this clone. Other DNA variants within this sample encode the same CDR3. The chain joins TRBV28 to TRBJ2-2, with D unresolved. Between the trimmed V and J ends, which lost 2 bases and 4 bases, there was a span of 8 bases. The CDR3 extends over 14 amino acids. From germline, CDR1 is MDHEN and CDR2 SYDVKM. The CDR3 DNA reads as TGTGCCAGCAGTTTAAGTCAGGCCACCGGGGAGCTGTTTTTT. Amino acid sequence: CASSLSQATGELFF.

This sequence joins TRBV4-1 and TRBJ1-4; no firm D call. V was clipped by 0 bases and J by 7 bases, with 18 bases between them. The CDR3 is 17 residues long. Germline loops: CDR1 MGHRA, CDR2 YSYEKL. CDR3 amino acids: CASSQERARTSGEKLFF. For the CDR3, the DNA is TGCGCCAGCAGCCAAGAACGCGCCCGAACTTCGGGTGAAAAACTGTTTTTT.

This clone was seen only once. The V gene is TRBV6-2 or TRBV6-3, the J gene TRBJ1-4; D may be TRBD1 (5 bases). CDR3 length: 14 residues. Germline lookup yields CDR1 MNHEY and CDR2 SVGEGT. Trimming took off 6 bases at V and 5 bases at J, with 13 bases between the two ends. In DNA form, the CDR3 reads TGTGCCAGCAGCCGCCCGACAGTAAATGAAAAACTGTTTTTT. Translated: CASSRPTVNEKLFF.

DNA for the CDR3: TGTGCCAGCCTGGGAGGGGACGGGGGATACAATGAGCAGTTCTTC. It specifies CASLGGDGGYNEQFF. The gene calls are TRBV5-8 and TRBJ2-1, with TRBD2 identical over 7 bases. The CDR3 is 15 amino acids. Germline V lookup: CDR1 SGHTS, CDR2 YDEGEE. With 7 bases clipped from V and 4 bases from J, the junction kept 11 bases outside the gene matches.

The rearrangement links TRBV4-1 to TRBJ2-7; D is unresolved. Germline V gene data show CDR1 as MGHRA and CDR2 as YSYEKL. The CDR3 has 13 residues. Trimming removed 4 bases from V and 6 bases from J, with 13 bases in between. The CDR3 protein is CASSRSGVAEQYF. CDR3 in DNA: TGCGCCAGCAGCCGTTCGGGTGTGGCCGAGCAGTACTTC.

V gene TRBV6-5 combines with J gene TRBJ1-2; 10 bases map to TRBD1. The CDR3 loop spans 15 amino acids. J gave up 7 bases and V 0 bases, and 5 bases lay outside the gene matches. The germline V gene has CDR1 MNHEY and CDR2 SVGAGI. CDR3 amino acids: CASSYSGTGAFGYTF. The DNA for the CDR3 is TGTGCCAGCAGTTACTCTGGGACAGGGGCTTTTGGCTACACCTTC.

This chain connects TRBV5-1 to TRBJ1-4; 8 bases are shared with TRBD1. Trimming took 4 bases from V and 4 from J; bases not matched to a gene: 3. Germline V gene data show CDR1 as SGHRS and CDR2 as YFSETQ. CDR3 length equals 14 residues. CDR3 coding DNA: TGCGCCAGCAGCCCGGGACAGGTTAATGAAAAACTGTTTTTT. Translated, it gives CASSPGQVNEKLFF.

The genes are TRBV18 and TRBJ2-1; 12 bases fit TRBD1. There are 16 residues in the CDR3. Germline V gene sequence: CDR1 KGHSH, CDR2 LQKENI. The V gene end was trimmed by 3 bases and the J gene end by 7 bases; junction bases not matched to a gene: 7. CDR3 nucleotide sequence: TGTGCCAGCTCACCTCGGGGACAGGGGGCGCGGAATGAGCAGTTCTTC. Its translation is CASSPRGQGARNEQFF. Full variable domain (rest looked up from reference TRBV18 and TRBJ2-1): NAGVMQNPRHLVRRRGQEARLRCSPMKGHSHVYWYRQLPEEGLKFMVYLQKENIIDESGMPKERFSAEFPKEGPSILRIQQVVRGDSAAYFCASSPRGQGARNEQFFGPGTRLTVL.

CDR3 nucleotide sequence: TGTGCCATCAGTGAGCGACAAAGCTTCAACACCGGGGAGCTGTTTTTT. It translates to CAISERQSFNTGELFF. This chain uses TRBV10-3 with TRBJ2-2; D is ambiguous. Trimming left V 2 bases short and J 2 bases short, with 12 bases between. In germline, CDR1 is ENHRY, CDR2 SYGVKD. This CDR3 region has 16 residues.

This clone was seen just once. The gene calls are TRBV12-3 or TRBV12-4 and TRBJ2-7; D might be TRBD1 (5 bases). This CDR3 is 12 amino acids long. Trimming stripped 6 bases from V and 0 bases from J, with 6 bases between. CDR3 region: CASRGLSYEQYF. In DNA form, the CDR3 reads TGTGCCAGCAGGGGGCTCTCCTACGAGCAGTACTTC.

The chain is built from TRBV14 and TRBJ1-2; perhaps TRBD1 as D (6 bases). Between the trimmed V and J ends, which lost 6 bases and 3 bases, there was a span of 23 bases. The CDR3 runs to 17 residues. From germline, CDR1 is SGHDN and CDR2 FVKESK. The CDR3 nucleotides read TGTGCCAGCAGTCCAAGATATAGGACAGTATCATACTATGGCTACACCTTC. This translates into CASSPRYRTVSYYGYTF.

V usage is TRBV19 and J usage is TRBJ2-3; 7 bases line up with TRBD1. Trimming removed 7 bases from V and 2 bases from J; junction bases left unmatched: 6. Germline V gene lookup returns CDR1 LNHDA and CDR2 SQIVND (reference sequence). The CDR3 is 14 residues long. The CDR3 is CASNDRAPTDTQYF. The CDR3 coding sequence is TGTGCCAGTAACGACAGGGCCCCCACAGATACGCAGTATTTT.

This clone has only a few counts. Other DNA sequences in the sample encode the same CDR3. The CDR3 reads CASSLQGGTEAFF. In DNA, the CDR3 is TGTGCCAGCAGCTTACAGGGTGGCACTGAAGCTTTCTTT. The V gene is TRBV7-3, the J gene TRBJ1-1, with D perhaps TRBD1 (5 bases). The CDR3 length is 13 residues. Germline assignment: CDR1 SGHTA and CDR2 FQGTGA. V dropped 2 bases and J dropped 4 bases, with 8 bases sitting between them.

This sequence joins TRBV28 and TRBJ1-1; 8 bases agree with TRBD1. This CDR3 comprises 13 residues. The germline V gene has CDR1 MDHEN and CDR2 SYDVKM. Germline trimming cut 8 bases from V and 3 bases from J; bases unmatched to any gene: 5. The CDR3 DNA sequence: TGTGCCAGCCGGACAGGGCGGTACACTGAAGCTTTCTTT. Encoded protein: CASRTGRYTEAFF.

This clone was observed once. This sequence joins TRBV5-1 and TRBJ1-6, with D possibly matching TRBD1 (6 bases). There are 13 residues in the CDR3. The germline CDR1 and CDR2 sequences are SGHRS and YFSETQ. Trimming left V 0 bases short and J 10 bases short, with 8 bases between. CDR3 DNA: TGCGCCAGCAGCTTGGTTACAGGGTCACCCCTCCACTTT. Translating it yields CASSLVTGSPLHF.

V usage is TRBV6-5 and J usage is TRBJ1-5; 7 bases align to TRBD1. V was pared by 0 bases and J by 7 bases, with 3 bases of the junction left unmatched. The CDR3 contains 14 residues. The V gene's germline CDR1 is MNHEY and CDR2 SVGAGI. DNA for the CDR3: TGTGCCAGCAGTTACTCCGGGACAGACCAGCCCCAGCATTTT. It codes for CASSYSGTDQPQHF.

This clone was recorded only once. The rearrangement joins TRBV3-1 (or the pseudogene TRBV3-2) to TRBJ2-2; the match to TRBD1 covers 9 bases. CDR1 and CDR2 (germline): LGHDT, YNNKEL (reference sequence). The J segment lost 5 bases and the V segment lost 6 bases, leaving 7 bases of the junction unmatched. The length of the CDR3 is 15 residues. The CDR3, as DNA: TGTGCCAGCAGACGTAGACAGGGGGGAACCGGGGAGCTGTTTTTT. Translated: CASRRRQGGTGELFF.

The genes are TRBV2 and TRBJ1-4; D call uncertain. The ends were cut back, 7 bases at V and 8 bases at J, with 14 bases in the middle. The CDR3 has 13 amino acids. The germline gives CDR1 SNHLY, CDR2 FYNNEI. CDR3 sequence (DNA): TGTGCCAGCAATGCGAACCTACGGGAAAAACTGTTTTTT. Its translation is CASNANLREKLFF.

This clone has only one observation. The chain uses TRBV6-5 and TRBJ1-6, with a weak D call TRBD1 (6 bases). The V end was cut by 5 bases, the J end by 6 bases, with 11 bases between. Germline-derived CDR1 and CDR2 are MNHEY and SVGAGI. The CDR3 sequence is 14 residues long. CDR3 amino acids: CASSRTGPNSPLHF. The CDR3 DNA follows: TGTGCCAGCAGTCGTACAGGGCCTAATTCACCCCTCCACTTT.

This CDR3 reads CASSEGQSYNSPLHF. CDR3 bases: TGTGCCAGCAGTGAGGGACAGTCTTATAATTCACCCCTCCACTTT. The rearrangement links TRBV2 to TRBJ1-6; 7 bases match TRBD1. The V gene end was trimmed by 3 bases and the J gene end by 4 bases; junction bases not matched to a gene: 3. Germline values: CDR1 SNHLY, CDR2 FYNNEI. This CDR3 spans 15 amino acids.

The V gene is TRBV6-6, the J gene TRBJ2-5; 7 bases map to TRBD2. Germline CDR1 reads MNHNY; CDR2 reads SVGAGI (reference sequence). Trimming took 6 bases from V and 2 from J; bases not matched to a gene: 9. The CDR3 loop spans 15 amino acids. The CDR3 DNA is TGTGCCAGCAGCCCTTGGCGGGGGAGTCAAGAGACCCAGTACTTC. This sequence encodes CASSPWRGSQETQYF.

V and J are TRBV19 and TRBJ1-2; D unclear. CDR3 size: 13 residues. The germline V gene has CDR1 LNHDA and CDR2 SQIVND (reference sequence). Trimming left V 6 bases short and J 0 bases short, with 8 bases between. CDR3 amino acids: CASSEHPNYGYTF. The CDR3 DNA reads as TGTGCCAGTAGCGAACACCCTAACTATGGCTACACCTTC.